The entry below describes one T cell receptor (beta chain). This entry belongs to a study of blood T cell repertoires in COVID-19. Study-wide background: Samples representing acute and convalescent COVID-19 were sourced from the United States, Italy and Spain.

This CDR3 comprises 14 residues. Per the germline V gene, CDR1 is SGHRS and CDR2 is YFSETQ. V was clipped by 7 bases and J by 5 bases; unmatched bases: 8. Original analysis: Reference gene primer amplification gave estimated nucleated cell counts. Assay used: immunoSEQ multiplex PCR; TCRdb lists only in-frame clones, some missing. That table gives V, J and clone size, and the DNA gave D and trimming. Here the sample spans fewer than 35,000 clones, approximately 82% being singletons. This receptor was taken from a man older than 75 with active or convalescent COVID-19. This chain connects TRBV5-1 to TRBJ1-2; TRBD1 aligns across 10 bases. Sequences were obtained from peripheral blood. Here the CDR3 reads CASSPSGQGYGYTF. The CDR3 DNA sequence: TGCGCCAGCTCACCTTCGGGACAGGGGTATGGCTACACCTTC.